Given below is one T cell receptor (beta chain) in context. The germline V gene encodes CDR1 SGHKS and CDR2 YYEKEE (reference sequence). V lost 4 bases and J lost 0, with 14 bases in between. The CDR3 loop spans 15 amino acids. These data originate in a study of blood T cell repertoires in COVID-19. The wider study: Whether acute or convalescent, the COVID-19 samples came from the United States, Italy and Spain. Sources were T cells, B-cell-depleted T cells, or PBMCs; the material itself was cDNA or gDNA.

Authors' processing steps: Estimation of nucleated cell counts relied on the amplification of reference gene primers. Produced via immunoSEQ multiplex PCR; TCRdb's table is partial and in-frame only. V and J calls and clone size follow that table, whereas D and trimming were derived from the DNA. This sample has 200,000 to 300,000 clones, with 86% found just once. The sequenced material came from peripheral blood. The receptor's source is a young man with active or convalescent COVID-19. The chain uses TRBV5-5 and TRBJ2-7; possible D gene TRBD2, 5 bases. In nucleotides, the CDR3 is TGTGCCAGCAGCGAGGGCCCTGGGAGCTCCTACGAGCAGTACTTC. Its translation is CASSEGPGSSYEQYF.